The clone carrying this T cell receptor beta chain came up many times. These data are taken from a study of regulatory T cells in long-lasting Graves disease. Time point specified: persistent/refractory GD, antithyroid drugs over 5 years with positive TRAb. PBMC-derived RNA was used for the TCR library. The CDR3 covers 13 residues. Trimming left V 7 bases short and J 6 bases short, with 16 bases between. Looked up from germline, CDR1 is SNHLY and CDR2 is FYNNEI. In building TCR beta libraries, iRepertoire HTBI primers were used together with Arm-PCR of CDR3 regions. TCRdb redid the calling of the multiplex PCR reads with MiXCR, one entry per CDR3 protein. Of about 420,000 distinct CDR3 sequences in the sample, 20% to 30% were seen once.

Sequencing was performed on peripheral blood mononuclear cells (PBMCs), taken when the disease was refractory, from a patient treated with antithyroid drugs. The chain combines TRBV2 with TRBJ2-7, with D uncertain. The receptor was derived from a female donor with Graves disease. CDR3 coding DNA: TGTGCCAGCACCCGGGTTGTTGACGGCGAGCAGTACTTC. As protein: CASTRVVDGEQYF.